This TCR beta chain originates from a study of blood T cell repertoires in COVID-19. V shed 0 bases, J shed 8 bases, and the junction held 10 bases outside the gene matches. CDR3 length equals 18 residues. Germline V CDR1 and CDR2: SGHKS, YYEKEE (reference sequence). How the authors handled the data: Estimation of nucleated cell counts was performed using reference gene primer amplification. Using immunoSEQ multiplex PCR, the repertoire was profiled, and TCRdb retains in-frame clones only, with some absent. That table furnishes V, J and clone size, whereas the DNA furnished D and trimming. The table lists some 200,000 clones, 65% to 90% of them singletons. During active infection, Seattle patients enrolled and were then monitored through disease.

This sequence originates from a woman between 70 and 85 years old with COVID-19, enrolled during active disease. The material sequenced was peripheral blood. This chain uses TRBV5-5 with TRBJ2-1, with 14 bases lining up with TRBD2. CDR3 nucleotide sequence: TGTGCCAGCAGCTTGGATCCCCGACTAGCGGGAGGGGGCGATGAGCAGTTCTTC. Encoded protein: CASSLDPRLAGGGDEQFF.